This T cell receptor beta chain appears in the sequencing data of a study of cytotoxic CD8 clonotypes in ibrutinib-treated CLL. Study summary: Results showed some 25 partial and 2 complete responses; following median roughly 66 months, approximately 15 remained remitted, approximately twelve advanced. Study results and limitations: At baseline, clonality was higher than in age-matched healthy donors and correlated with CD8+ counts. Clonality went up at the time of ibrutinib response, stayed stable in sustained remission, and later dropped back toward its baseline level at progression.

Points on this clone: Antigen specificity is unknown.

V was pared by 4 bases and J by 1 base, with 6 bases of the junction left unmatched. Per germline, CDR1 LGHNA and CDR2 YNFKEQ. The CDR3 is made up of 15 amino acids. The table came from immunoSEQ multiplex PCR; TCRdb's copy has only in-frame clones and leaves some out. The sample has roughly 53,000 clones; about 54% are singletons. Extraction of roughly 2 micrograms of genomic DNA from cryopreserved PBMCs supplied material for TCR beta libraries. This chain joins TRBV4-2 and TRBJ1-1; 7 positions agree with TRBD1. The source of this sequence is a human donor with chronic lymphocytic leukemia. Sample: PBMCs, taken at disease progression, from a patient treated with ibrutinib. CDR3 in amino acids: CASSRSGTENTEAFF. The CDR3 DNA is TGTGCCAGCAGCCGTTCCGGGACAGAGAACACTGAAGCTTTCTTT.